The entry below gives a single TCR beta chain sequence along with its context. No antigen is known for it. This sample stems from a study of T cell repertoires in cytomegalovirus infection. Whole-study context: Public TCR beta signatures were indicative of both CMV infection and a matching HLA type. General study findings and limits: Pooled public TCR beta family frequency picked out CMV carriers with the relevant HLA. HLA-C-restricted TCR beta clonotypes specific for CMV led the ex vivo response.

TCRdb reanalysed the reads using MiXCR and keeps one entry per CDR3 protein. This sample has about 130,000 distinct CDR3 sequences, with 20% to 30% found just once. V gave up 8 bases and J gave up 7 bases; unmatched junction bases: 8. The CDR3 covers 15 residues. The germline V gene encodes CDR1 LNHDA and CDR2 SQIVND (reference sequence). The V and J genes are TRBV19 and TRBJ2-1; 13 nucleotides agree with TRBD2. This TCR came from a human donor in good health (CMV status not recorded). Some clones in this sample may be carry-over from other donors' samples. Material for sequencing was PBMCs, sequenced either directly or after in vitro stimulation (not recorded which). CDR3 sequence reads: CASAPGLAGLNEQFF. The CDR3 DNA sequence: TGTGCCAGTGCACCGGGACTAGCGGGATTAAATGAGCAGTTCTTC.